A single T cell receptor beta chain is shown here with its context. What it recognizes is unknown. The sample belongs to a study of shared clonotypes between healthy human individuals. For the study at large: Per donor, CD8 memory used one plate, CD8 naive used two, CD4 memory used three and CD4 naive used three. Study outcomes and limitations: Incomplete sequencing of sorted subsets was indicated by rarefaction despite large depth. A reduction in generation probabilities was seen for non-shared clonotypes relative to those shared by all four donors.

Deletions cut 1 base from V and 0 bases from J, with 15 bases between. Germline loops: CDR1 MNHNS, CDR2 SASEGT. This CDR3 spans 18 amino acids. Each subset's genomic DNA was shared equally among a number of immunoSEQ plates. The method was immunoSEQ multiplex PCR; TCRdb's version includes in-frame clones alone and lacks a portion of them. The data hold over a million clones, with around 97% observed a single time. The sequencing sample was made of naive CD4+ T cells sorted from blood. Stated subset: CD45RA+ positively selected. The chain joins TRBV6-1 to TRBJ2-2; no firm D call. The TCR originated in a man aged 30 to 45 in good health. The CDR3 region is CASSEVPTGSANTGELFF. CDR3 nucleotides: TGTGCCAGCAGTGAAGTTCCGACGGGTTCCGCGAACACCGGGGAGCTGTTTTTT.